Listed below are T cell receptor beta chains from one sample, sequenced in a study of blood T cell repertoires in COVID-19. Clones were sequenced by immunoSEQ multiplex PCR, and TCRdb holds only the in-frame ones, with some missing. The top ten hold 20% to 30% of the sample, which has roughly 160,000 clones, 88% seen once. The sequenced material came from peripheral blood. Receptors originate from a man in his fifties or sixties with acute or convalescent COVID-19. Each CDR3 is given with its conserved first and last residue. Each record gives: J gene, clone size, D gene, V gene, CDR3 protein, CDR3 DNA. A D gene is named only where the DNA matches it firmly. Clone size is given for some rows only: seen once, a few or many times, or a class if the clone is expanded.

j_gene: TRBJ2-5; abundance: NA; d_gene: NA; v_gene: TRBV7-2; CDR3aa: CASSFSGETQYF; CDR3nt: TGTGCCAGCAGCTTTAGCGGAGAGACCCAGTACTTC
j_gene: TRBJ1-1; abundance: NA; d_gene: NA; v_gene: TRBV18; CDR3aa: CASSLDSTNTEAFF; CDR3nt: TGTGCCAGCTCCCTTGACAGCACGAACACTGAAGCTTTCTTT
j_gene: TRBJ2-3; abundance: NA; d_gene: TRBD2; v_gene: TRBV10-2; CDR3aa: CASRTSGGAQTQYF; CDR3nt: TGCGCCAGCAGGACTAGCGGGGGGGCACAAACGCAGTATTTT
j_gene: TRBJ1-2; abundance: NA; d_gene: TRBD1; v_gene: TRBV10-3; CDR3aa: CAISVDREHGYTF; CDR3nt: TGTGCCATCAGTGTTGACAGGGAACATGGCTACACCTTC
j_gene: TRBJ2-5; abundance: NA; d_gene: NA; v_gene: TRBV4-3; CDR3aa: CASSQDSSVKTQYF; CDR3nt: TGCGCCAGCAGCCAAGACTCCAGCGTGAAGACCCAGTACTTC
j_gene: TRBJ1-2; abundance: NA; d_gene: NA; v_gene: TRBV19; CDR3aa: CASSIRGPPGYGYTF; CDR3nt: TGTGCCAGTAGTATCAGAGGGCCACCGGGCTATGGCTACACCTTC
j_gene: TRBJ2-7; abundance: NA; d_gene: TRBD2; v_gene: TRBV6-5; CDR3aa: CASSPFTSGAYEQYF; CDR3nt: TGTGCCAGCAGTCCTTTTACTAGCGGAGCCTACGAGCAGTACTTC
j_gene: TRBJ2-2; abundance: NA; d_gene: NA; v_gene: TRBV7-2; CDR3aa: CASSLNQRGELFF; CDR3nt: TGTGCCAGCAGCTTAAATCAGCGCGGGGAGCTGTTTTTT
j_gene: TRBJ1-1; abundance: once; d_gene: NA; v_gene: TRBV19; CDR3aa: CASSLGSYTEAFF; CDR3nt: TGTGCCAGTAGCCTCGGGTCTTACACTGAAGCTTTCTTT
j_gene: TRBJ2-7; abundance: NA; d_gene: NA; v_gene: TRBV7-2; CDR3aa: CASSLTRSSYEQYF; CDR3nt: TGTGCCAGCAGCTTAACCCGGAGCTCCTACGAGCAGTACTTC
j_gene: TRBJ1-1; abundance: NA; d_gene: TRBD1; v_gene: TRBV28; CDR3aa: CASSFRGTGKVFF; CDR3nt: TGTGCCAGCAGTTTTAGGGGGACAGGCAAAGTTTTCTTT
j_gene: TRBJ2-1; abundance: NA; d_gene: TRBD2; v_gene: TRBV24-1; CDR3aa: CATSVGGDYNEQFF; CDR3nt: TGTGCCACCAGTGTTGGGGGGGATTACAATGAGCAGTTCTTC
j_gene: TRBJ2-3; abundance: few; d_gene: TRBD2; v_gene: TRBV27; CDR3aa: CASRLAGGLDTQYF; CDR3nt: TGTGCCAGCAGACTAGCGGGGGGGTTAGATACGCAGTATTTT
j_gene: TRBJ2-1; abundance: few; d_gene: NA; v_gene: TRBV6-5; CDR3aa: CASTPDGDNEQFF; CDR3nt: TGTGCCAGCACCCCGGACGGGGACAATGAGCAGTTCTTC
j_gene: TRBJ1-2; abundance: NA; d_gene: TRBD1; v_gene: TRBV29-1; CDR3aa: CSTEEGAHGYTF; CDR3nt: TGCAGCACCGAAGAGGGGGCACACGGCTACACCTTC
j_gene: TRBJ2-1; abundance: once; d_gene: TRBD1; v_gene: TRBV2; CDR3aa: CASRGRYNEQFF; CDR3nt: TGTGCCAGTAGGGGGCGTTACAATGAGCAGTTCTTC
j_gene: TRBJ1-1; abundance: NA; d_gene: NA; v_gene: TRBV11-2; CDR3aa: CASSLGGGSHFSEAFF; CDR3nt: TGTGCCAGCAGCTTAGGGGGGGGATCCCATTTTTCTGAAGCTTTCTTT
j_gene: TRBJ2-5; abundance: NA; d_gene: TRBD1; v_gene: TRBV29-1; CDR3aa: CSVQKGQPQETQYF; CDR3nt: TGCAGCGTTCAGAAGGGACAGCCACAAGAGACCCAGTACTTC
j_gene: TRBJ2-2; abundance: NA; d_gene: TRBD2; v_gene: TRBV6-5; CDR3aa: CAAGPGGGTGELFF; CDR3nt: TGTGCCGCCGGCCCGGGGGGGGGAACCGGGGAGCTGTTTTTT
j_gene: TRBJ2-2; abundance: NA; d_gene: TRBD1; v_gene: TRBV18; CDR3aa: CASSLGQGLGELFF; CDR3nt: TGTGCCAGCTCACTCGGACAGGGGCTTGGGGAGCTGTTTTTT
j_gene: TRBJ1-2; abundance: once; d_gene: NA; v_gene: TRBV20-1; CDR3aa: CSASAGVNYGYTF; CDR3nt: TGCAGTGCTAGTGCCGGGGTAAACTATGGCTACACCTTC
j_gene: TRBJ2-4; abundance: NA; d_gene: TRBD2; v_gene: TRBV7-3; CDR3aa: CASSLISSGGFKNIQYF; CDR3nt: TGTGCCAGCAGCTTAATCAGTAGCGGGGGCTTCAAAAACATTCAGTACTTC
j_gene: TRBJ1-2; abundance: few; d_gene: TRBD1; v_gene: TRBV19; CDR3aa: CASSIAEPRTGNSGYTF; CDR3nt: TGTGCCAGTAGTATAGCGGAACCTCGGACAGGGAACTCTGGCTACACCTTC
j_gene: TRBJ2-5; abundance: NA; d_gene: NA; v_gene: TRBV11-2; CDR3aa: CASSLVGGGAKTQYF; CDR3nt: TGTGCCAGCAGCTTAGTTGGTGGGGGGGCGAAGACCCAGTACTTC
j_gene: TRBJ1-1; abundance: NA; d_gene: TRBD1; v_gene: TRBV7-8; CDR3aa: CASSYRQGMNTEAFF; CDR3nt: TGTGCCAGCAGCTACCGACAGGGAATGAACACTGAAGCTTTCTTT
j_gene: TRBJ1-6; abundance: NA; d_gene: NA; v_gene: TRBV6-5; CDR3aa: CASSYSRRGSGSPLHF; CDR3nt: TGTGCCAGCAGTTACTCCCGCCGGGGGTCAGGGTCACCCCTCCACTTT
j_gene: TRBJ1-1; abundance: few; d_gene: TRBD1; v_gene: TRBV28; CDR3aa: CASISVNNTGGKTEAFF; CDR3nt: TGTGCCAGCATAAGTGTTAATAACACAGGGGGCAAGACTGAAGCTTTCTTT
j_gene: TRBJ1-6; abundance: few; d_gene: NA; v_gene: TRBV30; CDR3aa: CAWSSSSYNSPLHF; CDR3nt: TGTGCCTGGAGTTCGAGCTCCTATAATTCACCCCTCCACTTT
j_gene: TRBJ1-1; abundance: NA; d_gene: NA; v_gene: TRBV12-3/TRBV12-4; CDR3aa: CASSRSEIAEAFF; CDR3nt: TGTGCCAGCAGCCGGAGCGAGATCGCTGAAGCTTTCTTT
j_gene: TRBJ1-5; abundance: NA; d_gene: NA; v_gene: TRBV28; CDR3aa: CASSLPDQPQHF; CDR3nt: TGTGCCAGCAGTTTACCCGATCAGCCCCAGCATTTT
j_gene: TRBJ2-5; abundance: NA; d_gene: NA; v_gene: TRBV7-8; CDR3aa: CASSLQEGGQETQYF; CDR3nt: TGTGCCAGCAGCTTACAGGAGGGCGGACAAGAGACCCAGTACTTC
j_gene: TRBJ2-5; abundance: NA; d_gene: TRBD2; v_gene: TRBV9; CDR3aa: CASSVAPSGGLGQETQYF; CDR3nt: TGTGCCAGCAGCGTAGCGCCTAGCGGGGGGCTAGGGCAAGAGACCCAGTACTTC